What follows are 25 T cell receptor beta chains derived from one specimen sequenced in a study of blood T cell repertoires in COVID-19. The method was immunoSEQ multiplex PCR; TCRdb's version includes in-frame clones alone and lacks a portion of them. The top ten clones hold 2.5% of a sample with 45,000 to 60,000 clones, about 88% of them seen once. Source material: peripheral blood. Source of these receptors: a man in his forties or fifties with acute or convalescent COVID-19.

The chain carries TRBV5-1 and TRBJ2-5; D possibly corresponds to TRBD1 (5 bases). In germline, CDR1 is SGHRS, CDR2 YFSETQ. This CDR3 is 15 amino acids long. V was shortened by 0 bases and J by 5 bases, with 14 bases between the two germline ends. The CDR3 region has the DNA TGCGCCAGCAGCTTGGAACTCAGGGTTTGGGAGACCCAGTACTTC. Protein sequence: CASSLELRVWETQYF. Full variable domain (remainder filled in from reference TRBV5-1 and TRBJ2-5): KAGVTQTPRYLIKTRGQQVTLSCSPISGHRSVSWYQQTPGQGLQFLFEYFSETQRNKGNFPGRFSGRQFSNSRSEMNVSTLELGDSALYLCASSLELRVWETQYFGPGTRLLVL.

This sequence joins TRBV7-9 and TRBJ2-1; no reliable D call. With 1 base removed from V and 0 bases from J, the gap between germline ends came to 7 bases. The CDR3 extends over 15 amino acids. CDR1 is SEHNR and CDR2 is FQNEAQ in the germline V gene (reference sequence). CDR3 DNA sequence: TGTGCCAGCAGCTTAGGCATGAGCTCCTACAATGAGCAGTTCTTC. Translated: CASSLGMSSYNEQFF.

CDR3 residues: CASSVSLAYEQYF. The DNA of the CDR3 is TGTGCCAGCAGCGTAAGCCTAGCCTACGAGCAGTACTTC. V usage is TRBV9 and J usage is TRBJ2-7; unclear D gene. The CDR3 is 13 amino acids. The germline CDR1 and CDR2 sequences are SGDLS and YYNGEE. The ends were cut back, 1 base at V and 2 bases at J, with 7 bases in the middle.

This clone was seen only a few times. The rearrangement links TRBV5-5 to TRBJ1-1, with 9 positions matching TRBD1. Germline-derived CDR1 and CDR2 are SGHKS and YYEKEE (reference sequence). With 5 bases clipped from V and 4 bases from J, the junction kept 3 bases outside the gene matches. The CDR3 sequence is 13 residues long. CDR3: CASRQTGGTEAFF. DNA of the CDR3: TGTGCCAGCAGACAGACAGGGGGCACTGAAGCTTTCTTT.

The chain is built from TRBV19 and TRBJ2-7, with a weak D call TRBD1 (5 bases). Germline V gene data show CDR1 as LNHDA and CDR2 as SQIVND (reference sequence). V was trimmed by 4 bases and J by 2 bases, leaving 12 bases between them. The CDR3 loop spans 14 amino acids. CDR3 protein: CASSTFTGPYEQYF. CDR3 nucleotides: TGTGCCAGTAGTACCTTCACAGGTCCCTACGAGCAGTACTTC.

The rearrangement links TRBV10-3 to TRBJ2-1, with 8 bases lining up with TRBD2. The CDR3 is made up of 18 amino acids. V was pared by 3 bases and J by 4 bases, with 14 bases of the junction left unmatched. CDR1 is ENHRY, CDR2 SYGVKD, per germline. In nucleotides, the CDR3 is TGTGCCATCAGTGATGTCCTTCCGGGACTAGGTATTTACAATGAGCAGTTCTTC. Residues: CAISDVLPGLGIYNEQFF.

The chain links TRBV6-5 to TRBJ1-3; D gene uncertain. Germline lookup yields CDR1 MNHEY and CDR2 SVGAGI. The V and J ends lost 2 bases and 1 base respectively, with 12 bases between them. The CDR3 is made up of 16 amino acids. In DNA form, the CDR3 reads TGTGCCAGCAGTTACGGACTATCAGGTTCTGGAAACACCATATATTTT. It specifies CASSYGLSGSGNTIYF.

The chain carries TRBV9 and TRBJ2-7, with 8 bases identical to TRBD1. Germline assignment: CDR1 SGDLS and CDR2 YYNGEE. The CDR3 contains 14 residues. The J segment lost 4 bases and the V segment lost 2 bases, leaving 5 bases of the junction unmatched. The CDR3 DNA reads TGTGCCAGCAGCGTTACAGGGGGAGCTTACGAGCAGTACTTC. This encodes CASSVTGGAYEQYF.

This chain links TRBV28 with TRBJ1-5; D gene ambiguous. This CDR3 is built from 13 residues. Germline CDR1 reads MDHEN; CDR2 reads SYDVKM. V lost 8 bases and J lost 2, with 10 bases in between. The CDR3 region is CASYDTGNQPQHF. The CDR3 DNA sequence: TGTGCCAGCTACGATACAGGCAATCAGCCCCAGCATTTT.

This chain connects TRBV7-2 to TRBJ2-3; TRBD2 matches 8 bases. The germline gives CDR1 SGHTA, CDR2 FQGNSA. The junction had 4 bases not matched to a gene; V was cut back by 5 bases and J by 0 bases. The CDR3 totals 15 residues. Written as DNA, the CDR3 is TGTGCCAGCAGCCTAATAGCGGGGAGCACAGATACGCAGTATTTT. The encoded protein is CASSLIAGSTDTQYF. Variable domain in full (rest from reference TRBV7-2 and TRBJ2-3): GAGVSQSPSNKVTEKGKDVELRCDPISGHTALYWYRQSLGQGLEFLIYFQGNSAPDKSGLPSDRFSAERTGGSVSTLTIQRTQQEDSAVYLCASSLIAGSTDTQYFGPGTRLTVL.

This clone occurred a few times. The chain is built from TRBV7-2 and TRBJ1-2; 9 bases match TRBD1. This CDR3 spans 16 amino acids. In germline, CDR1 is SGHTA, CDR2 FQGNSA. The junction had 11 bases not matched to a gene; V was cut back by 5 bases and J by 4 bases. The CDR3: CASSLYTGGDFYGYTF. DNA for the CDR3: TGTGCCAGCAGCCTGTATACAGGGGGCGACTTCTATGGCTACACCTTC. The full variable domain, its missing parts supplied by reference TRBV7-2 and TRBJ1-2, is GAGVSQSPSNKVTEKGKDVELRCDPISGHTALYWYRQSLGQGLEFLIYFQGNSAPDKSGLPSDRFSAERTGGSVSTLTIQRTQQEDSAVYLCASSLYTGGDFYGYTFGSGTRLTVV.

This chain uses TRBV29-1 with TRBJ2-5; 7 positions agree with TRBD1. Looked up from germline, CDR1 is SQVTM and CDR2 is ANQGSEA. V lost 6 bases and J lost 3; bases outside the gene matches: 4. The CDR3 totals 12 residues. This CDR3 reads CSVITGEETQYF. The CDR3 DNA reads as TGCAGCGTCATTACAGGGGAAGAGACCCAGTACTTC.

The chain combines TRBV30 with TRBJ2-5; TRBD2 is a possible D gene (7 bases). The length of the CDR3 is 16 residues. Deletions cut 5 bases from V and 4 bases from J, with 23 bases between. Germline V gene data show CDR1 as GTSNPN and CDR2 as SVGIG (reference sequence). The CDR3 sequence: CAWAAGAGLNGETQYF. The CDR3 coding sequence is TGTGCCTGGGCCGCGGGGGCGGGCCTAAATGGAGAGACCCAGTACTTC.

The chain couples TRBV5-1 to TRBJ2-3; tentatively, D is TRBD1 (6 bases). The CDR3 extends over 15 amino acids. Germline CDR1 SGHRS, CDR2 YFSETQ. Trimming shortened V by 2 bases and J by 1 base, and 11 bases separated the two germline ends. The CDR3, as DNA: TGCGCCAGCAGCTTTTACCCAGGGGGCACAGATACGCAGTATTTT. This codes for CASSFYPGGTDTQYF.

The V call is TRBV11-2, the J call TRBJ2-1; tentatively, D is TRBD2 (6 bases). In germline, CDR1 is SGHAT, CDR2 FQNNGV. CDR3 length: 16 residues. V lost 7 bases and J lost 0, with 16 bases in between. CDR3 sequence reads: CASTINWGDSYNEQFF. CDR3 DNA: TGTGCCAGCACCATTAACTGGGGGGACTCCTACAATGAGCAGTTCTTC.

The chain carries TRBV19 and TRBJ2-2, with TRBD1 matching 9 bases. V dropped 5 bases and J dropped 3; count of bases not matched to a gene: 7. The CDR3 has 16 residues. Germline loops: CDR1 LNHDA, CDR2 SQIVND (reference sequence). In DNA, the CDR3 is TGTGCCAGTAGTCCGGGACAGGGTTCCTACACCGGGGAGCTGTTTTTT. Amino acid sequence: CASSPGQGSYTGELFF.

The J gene is TRBJ2-4, the V gene TRBV2; 10 positions match TRBD2. Trimming took 7 bases from V and 6 from J; bases not matched to a gene: 18. The CDR3 covers 18 residues. CDR1 is SNHLY and CDR2 is FYNNEI in the germline V gene. CDR3 sequence reads: CASKRVSGGLGVGNIQYF. The CDR3 bases are TGTGCCAGCAAAAGGGTTAGCGGGGGGTTGGGTGTCGGAAACATTCAGTACTTC.

This sequence joins TRBV28 and TRBJ2-1, with 11 bases that match TRBD1. CDR1 is MDHEN and CDR2 is SYDVKM in the germline V gene. This CDR3 has 15 amino acids. The J segment lost 5 bases and the V segment lost 8 bases, leaving 8 bases of the junction unmatched. The CDR3 DNA follows: TGTGCCAGCGGGCCGGACAGGGGGCTAGACAATGAGCAGTTCTTC. Protein product: CASGPDRGLDNEQFF.

This rearrangement joins TRBV13 to TRBJ2-2, with 10 bases aligning to TRBD1. CDR3 length equals 16 residues. With 2 bases clipped from V and 4 bases from J, the junction kept 4 bases outside the gene matches. CDR1 is PRHDT and CDR2 is FYEKMQ in the germline V gene (reference sequence). CDR3 region: CASSLYGTGVTGELFF. The DNA for the CDR3 is TGTGCCAGCAGCTTATATGGGACAGGGGTCACCGGGGAGCTGTTTTTT.

The V gene is TRBV6-6, the J gene TRBJ2-7; 11 bases match TRBD2. The CDR3 spans 15 residues. Germline trimming cut 6 bases from V and 2 bases from J; bases unmatched to any gene: 6. Germline values: CDR1 MNHNY, CDR2 SVGAGI (reference sequence). CDR3 in amino acids: CASSLSGRATYEQYF. The CDR3 region has the DNA TGTGCCAGCAGCCTTAGCGGGAGGGCGACCTACGAGCAGTACTTC.

V is TRBV5-1 and J is TRBJ1-1; D may be TRBD1 (6 bases). The CDR3 has 14 amino acids. Germline values: CDR1 SGHRS, CDR2 YFSETQ. Deletions cut 0 bases from V and 3 bases from J, with 9 bases between. The CDR3 spells CASSLDSGDTEAFF. CDR3 in DNA: TGCGCCAGCAGCTTGGATTCAGGGGACACTGAAGCTTTCTTT.

This chain links TRBV5-1 with TRBJ1-1, with D possibly matching TRBD1 (6 bases). V lost 4 bases, J lost 1 base, and 14 bases lay in between. The CDR3 is 15 amino acids. Germline V CDR1 and CDR2: SGHRS, YFSETQ. CDR3 bases: TGCGCCAGCAGCCTACTGACAGGAAGGAACACTGAAGCTTTCTTT. This translates into CASSLLTGRNTEAFF.

This chain uses TRBV6-6 with TRBJ2-1; 8 bases are a match to TRBD2. Germline trimming cut 7 bases from V and 4 bases from J; bases unmatched to any gene: 3. Germline assignment: CDR1 MNHNY and CDR2 SVGAGI (reference sequence). The CDR3 runs to 13 residues. The CDR3 DNA is TGTGCCAGCACAACTAGCGGATACAATGAGCAGTTCTTC. Its translation is CASTTSGYNEQFF.

CDR3 sequence (DNA): TGTGCCAGCAGTTCCGACAGGGGACCCTCCTACAATGAGCAGTTCTTC. It codes for CASSSDRGPSYNEQFF. The rearrangement uses TRBV2 and TRBJ2-1, with 8 bases that match TRBD1. With V trimmed by 5 bases and J by 0 bases, 6 bases remained unmatched. The CDR3 covers 16 residues. Germline values: CDR1 SNHLY, CDR2 FYNNEI.

This clone was counted once. The chain joins TRBV2 to TRBJ1-5; D is undetermined. Germline CDR1 reads SNHLY; CDR2 reads FYNNEI. The V and J ends lost 6 bases and 5 bases respectively, with 14 bases between them. This CDR3 has 14 residues. CDR3 sequence reads: CASRIRGGDQPQHF. The CDR3 DNA sequence: TGTGCCAGCAGAATTCGGGGTGGGGATCAGCCCCAGCATTTT.